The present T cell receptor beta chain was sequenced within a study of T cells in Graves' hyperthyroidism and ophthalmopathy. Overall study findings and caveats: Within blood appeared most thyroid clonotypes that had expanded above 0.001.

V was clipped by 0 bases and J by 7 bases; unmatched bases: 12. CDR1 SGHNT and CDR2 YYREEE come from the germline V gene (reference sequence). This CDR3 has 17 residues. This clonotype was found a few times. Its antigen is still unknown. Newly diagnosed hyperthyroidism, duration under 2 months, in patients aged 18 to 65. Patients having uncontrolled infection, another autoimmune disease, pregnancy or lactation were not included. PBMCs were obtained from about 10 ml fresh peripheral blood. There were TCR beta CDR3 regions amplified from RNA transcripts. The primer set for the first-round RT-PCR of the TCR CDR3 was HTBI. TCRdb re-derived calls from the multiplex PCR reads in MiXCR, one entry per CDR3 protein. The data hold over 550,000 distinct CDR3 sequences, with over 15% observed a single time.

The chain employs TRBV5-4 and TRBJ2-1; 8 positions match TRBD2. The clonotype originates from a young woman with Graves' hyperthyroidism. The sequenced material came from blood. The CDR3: CASSLGRGAGGPNEQFF. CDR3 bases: TGTGCCAGCAGCTTGGGGAGAGGGGCGGGGGGACCAAATGAGCAGTTCTTC.